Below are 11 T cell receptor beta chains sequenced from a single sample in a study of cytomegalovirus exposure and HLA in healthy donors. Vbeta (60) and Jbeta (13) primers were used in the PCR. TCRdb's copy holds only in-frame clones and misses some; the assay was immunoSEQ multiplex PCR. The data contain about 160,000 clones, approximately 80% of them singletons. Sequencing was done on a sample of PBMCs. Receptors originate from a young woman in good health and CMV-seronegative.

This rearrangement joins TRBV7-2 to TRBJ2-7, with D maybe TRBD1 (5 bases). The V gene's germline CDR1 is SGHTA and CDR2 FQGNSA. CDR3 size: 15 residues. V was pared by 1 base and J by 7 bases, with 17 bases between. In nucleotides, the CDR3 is TGTGCCAGCAGCTTAGGGCTGGACCTAGGGGAAGAGCAGTACTTC. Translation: CASSLGLDLGEEQYF.

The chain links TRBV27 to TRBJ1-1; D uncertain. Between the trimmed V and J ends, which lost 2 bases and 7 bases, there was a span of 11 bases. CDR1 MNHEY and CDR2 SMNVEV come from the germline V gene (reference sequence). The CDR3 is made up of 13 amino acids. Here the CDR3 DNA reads TGTGCCAGCAGTTTAAGAGGCACCCATGAAGCTTTCTTT. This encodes CASSLRGTHEAFF.

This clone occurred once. The CDR3 region is CASSLSSLGQSQETQYF. For the CDR3, the DNA is TGCGCCAGCAGCTTATCGTCCTTGGGACAGTCCCAAGAGACCCAGTACTTC. The V gene is TRBV5-1, the J gene TRBJ2-5, with TRBD1 matching 7 bases. The germline CDR1 and CDR2 sequences are SGHRS and YFSETQ. The CDR3 consists of 17 residues. V gave up 2 bases and J gave up 1 base; unmatched junction bases: 11.

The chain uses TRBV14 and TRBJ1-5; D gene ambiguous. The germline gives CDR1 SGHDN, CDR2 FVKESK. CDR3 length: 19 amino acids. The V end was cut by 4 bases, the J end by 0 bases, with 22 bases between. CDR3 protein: CASSRDGDLAPYSNQPQHF. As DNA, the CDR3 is TGTGCCAGCAGCCGTGACGGGGATTTGGCCCCCTATAGCAATCAGCCCCAGCATTTT. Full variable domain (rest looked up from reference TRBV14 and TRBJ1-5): EAGVTQFPSHSVIEKGQTVTLRCDPISGHDNLYWYRRVMGKEIKFLLHFVKESKQDESGMPNNRFLAERTGGTYSTLKVQPAELEDSGVYFCASSRDGDLAPYSNQPQHFGDGTRLSIL.

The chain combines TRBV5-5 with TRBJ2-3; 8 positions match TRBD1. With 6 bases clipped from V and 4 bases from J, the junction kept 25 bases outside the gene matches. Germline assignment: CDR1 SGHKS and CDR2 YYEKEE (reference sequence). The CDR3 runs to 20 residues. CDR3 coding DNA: TGTGCCAGCAACCAGAGATTCGCCGGGACAGGATTCTCCTTAGCAGATACGCAGTATTTT. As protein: CASNQRFAGTGFSLADTQYF. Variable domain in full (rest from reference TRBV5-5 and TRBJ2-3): DAGVTQSPTHLIKTRGQQVTLRCSPISGHKSVSWYQQVLGQGPQFIFQYYEKEERGRGNFPDRFSARQFPNYSSELNVNALLLGDSALYLCASNQRFAGTGFSLADTQYFGPGTRLTVL.

As DNA, the CDR3 is TGTGCCAGCAGTTTGACTAGCGGGGGTTACGAGCAGTACTTC. This codes for CASSLTSGGYEQYF. The chain is built from TRBV27 and TRBJ2-7; 12 bases are a match to TRBD2. The ends lost 3 bases at V and 4 bases at J; junction bases unmatched: 1. Germline values: CDR1 MNHEY, CDR2 SMNVEV (reference sequence). This CDR3 is 14 amino acids long.

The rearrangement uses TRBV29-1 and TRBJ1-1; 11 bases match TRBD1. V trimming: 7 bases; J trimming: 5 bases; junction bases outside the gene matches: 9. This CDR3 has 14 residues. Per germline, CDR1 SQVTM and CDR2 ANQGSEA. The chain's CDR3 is CSAHGQGAPTEAFF. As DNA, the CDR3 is TGCAGCGCACACGGACAGGGGGCGCCTACTGAAGCTTTCTTT.

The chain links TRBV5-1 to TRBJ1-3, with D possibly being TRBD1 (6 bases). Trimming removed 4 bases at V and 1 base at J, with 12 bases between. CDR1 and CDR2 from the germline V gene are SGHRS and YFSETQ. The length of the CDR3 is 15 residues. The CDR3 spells CASSLIQGSGNTIYF. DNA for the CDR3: TGCGCCAGCAGCCTGATACAGGGATCTGGAAACACCATATATTTT.

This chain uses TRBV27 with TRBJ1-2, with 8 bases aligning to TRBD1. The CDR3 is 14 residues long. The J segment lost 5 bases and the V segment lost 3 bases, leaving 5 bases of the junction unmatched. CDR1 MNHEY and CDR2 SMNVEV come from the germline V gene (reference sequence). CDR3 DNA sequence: TGTGCCAGCAGTTTCGGCAGGGGGCTTTATGGCTACACCTTC. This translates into CASSFGRGLYGYTF.

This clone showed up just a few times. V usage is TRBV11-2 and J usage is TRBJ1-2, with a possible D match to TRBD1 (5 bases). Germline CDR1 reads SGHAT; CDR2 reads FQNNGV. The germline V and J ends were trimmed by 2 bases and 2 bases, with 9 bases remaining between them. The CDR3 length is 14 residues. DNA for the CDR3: TGTGCCAGCAGCTTATCCAGGGCCAACTATGGCTACACCTTC. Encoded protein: CASSLSRANYGYTF.

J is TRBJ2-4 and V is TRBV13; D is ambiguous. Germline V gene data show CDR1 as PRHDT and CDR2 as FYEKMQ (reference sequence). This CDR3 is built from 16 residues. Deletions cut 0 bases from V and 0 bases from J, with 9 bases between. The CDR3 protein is CASSLGVRVAKNIQYF. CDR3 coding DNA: TGTGCCAGCAGCTTAGGGGTACGGGTAGCCAAAAACATTCAGTACTTC.